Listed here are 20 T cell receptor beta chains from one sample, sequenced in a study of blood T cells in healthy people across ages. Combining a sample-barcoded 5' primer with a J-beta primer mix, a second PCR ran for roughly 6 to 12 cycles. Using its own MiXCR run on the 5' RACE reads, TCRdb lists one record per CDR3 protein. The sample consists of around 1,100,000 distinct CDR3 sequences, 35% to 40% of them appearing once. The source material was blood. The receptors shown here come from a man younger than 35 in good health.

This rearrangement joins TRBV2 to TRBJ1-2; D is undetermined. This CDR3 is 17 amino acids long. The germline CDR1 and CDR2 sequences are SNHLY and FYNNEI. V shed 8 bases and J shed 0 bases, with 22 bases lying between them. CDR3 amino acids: CASDSLTTGKANYGYTF. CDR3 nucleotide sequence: TGTGCCAGCGATAGTTTGACCACCGGAAAAGCTAACTATGGCTACACCTTC.

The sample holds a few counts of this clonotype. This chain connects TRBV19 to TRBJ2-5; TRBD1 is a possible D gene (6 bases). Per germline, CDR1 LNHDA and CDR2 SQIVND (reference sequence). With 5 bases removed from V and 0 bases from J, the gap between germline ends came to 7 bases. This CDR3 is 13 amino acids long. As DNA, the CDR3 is TGTGCCAGTAGTCGACAGGACCAAGAGACCCAGTACTTC. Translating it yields CASSRQDQETQYF.

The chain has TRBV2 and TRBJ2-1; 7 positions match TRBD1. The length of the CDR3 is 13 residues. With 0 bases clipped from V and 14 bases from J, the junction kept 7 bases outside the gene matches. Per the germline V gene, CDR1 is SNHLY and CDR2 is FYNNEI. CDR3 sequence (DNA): TGTGCCAGCAGTGAAGCGCTAACAGGGGTGGAGTTCTTC. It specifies CASSEALTGVEFF.

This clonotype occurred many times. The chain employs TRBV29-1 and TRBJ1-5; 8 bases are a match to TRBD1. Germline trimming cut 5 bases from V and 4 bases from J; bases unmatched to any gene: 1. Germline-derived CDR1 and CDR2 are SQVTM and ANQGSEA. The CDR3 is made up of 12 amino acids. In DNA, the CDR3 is TGCAGCGTTAGACAGGGGAATCAGCCCCAGCATTTT. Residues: CSVRQGNQPQHF.

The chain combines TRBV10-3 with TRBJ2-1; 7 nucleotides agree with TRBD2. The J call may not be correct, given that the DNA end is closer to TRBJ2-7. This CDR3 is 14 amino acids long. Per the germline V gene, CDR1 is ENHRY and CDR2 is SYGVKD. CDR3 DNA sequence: TGTGCCATCAGTGTCCGTGGACTAGAATATGAGCAGTACTTC. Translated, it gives CAISVRGLEYEQYF.

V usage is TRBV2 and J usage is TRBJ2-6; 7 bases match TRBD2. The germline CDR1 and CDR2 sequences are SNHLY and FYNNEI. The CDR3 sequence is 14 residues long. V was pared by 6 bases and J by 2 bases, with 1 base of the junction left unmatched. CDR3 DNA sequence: TGTGCCAGCAGCCGGGAGGCTGGGGCCAACGTCCTGACTTTC. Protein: CASSREAGANVLTF.

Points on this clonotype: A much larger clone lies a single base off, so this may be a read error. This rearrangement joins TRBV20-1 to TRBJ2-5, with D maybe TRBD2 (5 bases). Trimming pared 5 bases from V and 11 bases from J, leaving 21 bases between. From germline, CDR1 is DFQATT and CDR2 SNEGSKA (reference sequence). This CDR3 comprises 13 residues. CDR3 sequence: CSADGITVDEQYF. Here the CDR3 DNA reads TGCAGTGCTGACGGGATTACAGTGGATGAGCAGTACTTC.

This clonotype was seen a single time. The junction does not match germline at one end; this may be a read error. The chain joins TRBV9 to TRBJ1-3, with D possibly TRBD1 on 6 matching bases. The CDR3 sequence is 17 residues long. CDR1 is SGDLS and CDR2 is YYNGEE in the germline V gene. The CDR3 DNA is TGTGCCAGCAGCGTCTCCCAAACCGGGGGGGCTGGGAACACCATATATTTT. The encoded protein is CASSVSQTGGAGNTIYF.

The CDR3 here is CSAKTARQSFSNQPQHF. CDR3 DNA: TGCAGTGCTAAAACGGCGAGACAGAGCTTTAGCAATCAGCCCCAGCATTTT. The chain links TRBV20-1 to TRBJ1-5; a weak D match, TRBD1 (5 bases). V was trimmed by 4 bases and J by 0 bases, leaving 19 bases between them. Germline V gene sequence: CDR1 DFQATT, CDR2 SNEGSKA (reference sequence). The CDR3 is made up of 17 amino acids.

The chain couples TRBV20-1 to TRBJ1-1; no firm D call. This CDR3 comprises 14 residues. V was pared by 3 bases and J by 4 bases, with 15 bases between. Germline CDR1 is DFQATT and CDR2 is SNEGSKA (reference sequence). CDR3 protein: CSASRRVGSTEAFF. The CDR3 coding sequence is TGCAGTGCTAGCAGGAGGGTAGGGAGCACTGAAGCTTTCTTT.

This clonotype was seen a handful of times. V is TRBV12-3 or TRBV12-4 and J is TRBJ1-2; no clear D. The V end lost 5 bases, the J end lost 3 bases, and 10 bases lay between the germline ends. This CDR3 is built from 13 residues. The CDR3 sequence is CASSTLGYYGYTF. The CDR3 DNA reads TGTGCCAGCAGTACTTTGGGGTACTATGGCTACACCTTC.

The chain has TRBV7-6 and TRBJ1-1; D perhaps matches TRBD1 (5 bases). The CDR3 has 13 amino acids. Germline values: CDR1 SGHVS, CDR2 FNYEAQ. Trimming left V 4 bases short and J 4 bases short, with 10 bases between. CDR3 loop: CASSWGSGTEAFF. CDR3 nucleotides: TGTGCCAGCAGCTGGGGGTCGGGCACTGAAGCTTTCTTT.

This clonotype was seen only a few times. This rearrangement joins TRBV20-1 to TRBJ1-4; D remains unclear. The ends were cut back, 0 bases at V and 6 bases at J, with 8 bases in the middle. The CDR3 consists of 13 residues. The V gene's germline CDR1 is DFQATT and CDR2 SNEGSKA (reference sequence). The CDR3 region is CSARDGRDEKLFF. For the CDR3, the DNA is TGCAGTGCTAGAGATGGGAGGGATGAAAAACTGTTTTTT.

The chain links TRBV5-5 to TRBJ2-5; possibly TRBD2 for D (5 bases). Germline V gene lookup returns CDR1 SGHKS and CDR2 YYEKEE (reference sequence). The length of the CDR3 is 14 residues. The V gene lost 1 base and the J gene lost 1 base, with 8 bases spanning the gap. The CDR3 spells CASSLPSGQETQYF. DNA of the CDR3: TGTGCCAGCAGCTTGCCCAGCGGCCAAGAGACCCAGTACTTC.

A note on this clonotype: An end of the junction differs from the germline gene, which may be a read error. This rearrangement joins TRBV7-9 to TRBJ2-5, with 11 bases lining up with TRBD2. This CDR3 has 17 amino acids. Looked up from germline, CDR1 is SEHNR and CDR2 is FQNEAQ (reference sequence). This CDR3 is CAGSTIGTSGHQETQYF. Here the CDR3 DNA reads TGTGCCGGCAGCACCATCGGGACTAGCGGTCACCAAGAGACCCAGTACTTC. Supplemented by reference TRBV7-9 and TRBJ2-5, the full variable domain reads DTGVSQNPRHKITKRGQNVTFRCDPISEHNRLYWYRQTLGQGPEFLTYFQNEAQLEKSRLLSDRFSAERPKGSFSTLEIQRTEQGDSAMYLCAGSTIGTSGHQETQYFGPGTRLLVL.

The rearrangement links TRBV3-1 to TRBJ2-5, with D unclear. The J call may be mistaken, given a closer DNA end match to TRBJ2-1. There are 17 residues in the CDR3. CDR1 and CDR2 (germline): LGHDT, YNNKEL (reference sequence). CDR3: CASSQDSLGDVGETQFF. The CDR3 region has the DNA TGTGCCAGCAGCCAAGATTCGTTGGGCGACGTAGGCGAGACCCAGTTCTTC.

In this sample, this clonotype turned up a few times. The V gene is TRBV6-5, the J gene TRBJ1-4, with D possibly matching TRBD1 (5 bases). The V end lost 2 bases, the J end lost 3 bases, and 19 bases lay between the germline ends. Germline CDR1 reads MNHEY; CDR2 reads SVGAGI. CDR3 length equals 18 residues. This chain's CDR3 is CASSYPSGGGVSNEKLFF. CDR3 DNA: TGTGCCAGCAGTTACCCGTCGGGGGGGGGAGTATCTAATGAAAAACTGTTTTTT.

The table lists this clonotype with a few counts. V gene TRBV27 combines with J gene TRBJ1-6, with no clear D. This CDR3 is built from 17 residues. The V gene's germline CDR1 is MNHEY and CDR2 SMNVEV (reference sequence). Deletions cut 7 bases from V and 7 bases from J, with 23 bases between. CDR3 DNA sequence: TGTGCCAGCACCCACGACTTGAGGCCCCACTCGAATTCACCCCTCCACTTT. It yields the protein CASTHDLRPHSNSPLHF.

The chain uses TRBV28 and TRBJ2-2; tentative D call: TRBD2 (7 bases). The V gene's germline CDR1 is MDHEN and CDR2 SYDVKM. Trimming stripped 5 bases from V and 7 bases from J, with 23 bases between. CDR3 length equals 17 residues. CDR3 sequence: CASSPRTEGGLGGELFF. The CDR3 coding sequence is TGTGCCAGCAGTCCCCGTACGGAGGGGGGGCTTGGCGGGGAGCTGTTTTTT. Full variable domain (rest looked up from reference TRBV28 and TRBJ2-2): DVKVTQSSRYLVKRTGEKVFLECVQDMDHENMFWYRQDPGLGLRLIYFSYDVKMKEKGDIPEGYSVSREKKERFSLILESASTNQTSMYLCASSPRTEGGLGGELFFGEGSRLTVL.

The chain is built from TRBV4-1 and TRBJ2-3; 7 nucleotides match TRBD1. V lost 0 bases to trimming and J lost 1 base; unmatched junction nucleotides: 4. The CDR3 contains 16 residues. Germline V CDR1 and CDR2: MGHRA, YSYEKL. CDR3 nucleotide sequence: TGCGCCAGCAGCCAAGATTATGGGACAGGCACAGATACGCAGTATTTT. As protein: CASSQDYGTGTDTQYF.